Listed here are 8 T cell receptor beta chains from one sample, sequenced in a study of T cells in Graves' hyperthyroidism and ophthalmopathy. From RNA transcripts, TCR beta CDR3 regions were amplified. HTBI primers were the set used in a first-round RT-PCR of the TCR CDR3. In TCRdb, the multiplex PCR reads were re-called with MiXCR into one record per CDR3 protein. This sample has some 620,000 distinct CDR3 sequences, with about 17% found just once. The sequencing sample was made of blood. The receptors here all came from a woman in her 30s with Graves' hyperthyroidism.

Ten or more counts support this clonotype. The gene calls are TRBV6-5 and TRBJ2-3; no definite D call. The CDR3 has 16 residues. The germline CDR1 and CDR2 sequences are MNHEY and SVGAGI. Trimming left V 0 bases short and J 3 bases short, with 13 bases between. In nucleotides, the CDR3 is TGTGCCAGCAGTTACTCGCCCGCCCTCGGGACAGATACGCAGTATTTT. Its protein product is CASSYSPALGTDTQYF.

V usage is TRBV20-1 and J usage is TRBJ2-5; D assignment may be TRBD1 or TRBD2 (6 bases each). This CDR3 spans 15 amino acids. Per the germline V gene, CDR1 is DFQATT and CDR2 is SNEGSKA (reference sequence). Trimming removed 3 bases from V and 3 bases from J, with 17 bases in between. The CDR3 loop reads CSARVQGRKKETQYF. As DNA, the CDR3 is TGCAGTGCTAGGGTGCAGGGGAGGAAGAAAGAGACCCAGTACTTC.

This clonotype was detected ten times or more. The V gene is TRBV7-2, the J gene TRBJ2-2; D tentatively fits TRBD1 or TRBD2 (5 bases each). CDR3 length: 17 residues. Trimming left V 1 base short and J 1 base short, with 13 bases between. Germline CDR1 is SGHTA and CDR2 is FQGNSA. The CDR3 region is CASSLVSGTLNTGELFF. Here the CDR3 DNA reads TGTGCCAGCAGCTTAGTCTCTGGGACCCTGAACACCGGGGAGCTGTTTTTT.

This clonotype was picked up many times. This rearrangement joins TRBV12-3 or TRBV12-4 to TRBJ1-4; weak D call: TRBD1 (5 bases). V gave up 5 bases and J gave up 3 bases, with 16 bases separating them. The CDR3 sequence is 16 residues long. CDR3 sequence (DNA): TGTGCCAGCAGTCCAGCCCGGGGAGGGGCTAATGAAAAACTGTTTTTT. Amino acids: CASSPARGGANEKLFF.

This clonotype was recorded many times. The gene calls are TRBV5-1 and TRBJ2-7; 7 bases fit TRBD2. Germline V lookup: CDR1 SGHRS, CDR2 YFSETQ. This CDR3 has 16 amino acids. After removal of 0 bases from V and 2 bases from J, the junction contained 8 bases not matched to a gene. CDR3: CASSLGLAEVPYEQYF. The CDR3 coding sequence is TGCGCCAGCAGCTTGGGTCTAGCGGAGGTTCCCTACGAGCAGTACTTC.

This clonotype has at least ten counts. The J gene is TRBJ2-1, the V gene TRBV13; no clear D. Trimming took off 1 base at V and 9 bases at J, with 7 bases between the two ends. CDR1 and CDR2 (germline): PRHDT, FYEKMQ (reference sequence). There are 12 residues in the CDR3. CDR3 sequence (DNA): TGTGCCAGCAGCTTAGACCCCGGTGAGCAGTTCTTC. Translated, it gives CASSLDPGEQFF.

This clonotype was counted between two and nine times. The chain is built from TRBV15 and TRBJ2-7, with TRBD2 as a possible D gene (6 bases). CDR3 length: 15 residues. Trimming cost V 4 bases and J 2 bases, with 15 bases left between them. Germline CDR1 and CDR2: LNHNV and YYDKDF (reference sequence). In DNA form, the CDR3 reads TGTGCCACCAGCAAAGGATCTAGCGATACCTACGAGCAGTACTTC. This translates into CATSKGSSDTYEQYF.

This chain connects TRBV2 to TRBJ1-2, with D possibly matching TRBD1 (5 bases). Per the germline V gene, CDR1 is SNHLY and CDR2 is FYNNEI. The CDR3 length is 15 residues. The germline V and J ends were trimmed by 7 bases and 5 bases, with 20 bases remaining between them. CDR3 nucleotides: TGTGCCAGCACCCTGGGGGGGACGACTGGGTATGGCTACACCTTC. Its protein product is CASTLGGTTGYGYTF.